This TCR beta chain was identified during a study of T cell responses to AZD1222 COVID-19 vaccine. Overall study results and limits: Vaccine-related CD4 TCRs covered spike, predominating at 160-218 and 743-854.

Only in-frame clones appear in the TCRdb table, and some are missing; sequencing was by immunoSEQ multiplex PCR. There are 130,000 or so clones in the sample; around 90% occur only once, and about 2.1% lies in the top ten. Notes on this clone: Antigen unknown.

The CDR3 runs 15 residues. Germline V gene data show CDR1 as SGHRS and CDR2 as YFSETQ. Trimming at V came to 4 bases and at J to 2 bases, leaving 6 bases not matched to a gene. The genes are TRBV5-1 and TRBJ2-5; the match to TRBD1 covers 9 bases. This specimen was peripheral blood, taken 28 days after the second AZD1222 dose. This TCR was sampled from an adult who received the AZD1222 COVID-19 vaccine. CDR3 coding DNA: TGCGCCAGCAGCGCCGGACAGGGGCCGCAAGAGACCCAGTACTTC. Amino acids: CASSAGQGPQETQYF. Variable domain in full (rest from reference TRBV5-1 and TRBJ2-5): KAGVTQTPRYLIKTRGQQVTLSCSPISGHRSVSWYQQTPGQGLQFLFEYFSETQRNKGNFPGRFSGRQFSNSRSEMNVSTLELGDSALYLCASSAGQGPQETQYFGPGTRLLVL.